This paragraph covers one TCR beta chain sequence. The antigen is not known. The data were obtained in a study of early T cells in non-severe SARS-CoV-2 infection. Study-wide results and caveats: Matches to VDJdb favored anti-spike CD8 responses and missed private and CD4 specificities.

TCRdb re-derived calls from the 5' RACE reads in MiXCR, one entry per CDR3 protein. The sample has some 41,000 distinct CDR3 sequences, around 23% seen once. V was clipped by 1 base and J by 5 bases, with 12 bases between them. The CDR3 runs 14 residues. Per germline, CDR1 SGDLS and CDR2 YYNGEE. The sequence was collected from an adult who was a healthcare worker with PCR-confirmed SARS-CoV-2 infection or an uninfected control (not recorded which). This chain joins TRBV9 and TRBJ2-5; D is uncertain. The input for sequencing was whole blood, taken at baseline. In DNA, the CDR3 is TGTGCCAGCAGCGTAAGCCAGGTTCGGGAGACCCAGTACTTC. Its translation: CASSVSQVRETQYF. The full variable domain, rest sourced from reference TRBV9 and TRBJ2-5, is DSGVTQTPKHLITATGQRVTLRCSPRSGDLSVYWYQQSLDQGLQFLIQYYNGEERAKGNILERFSAQQFPDLHSELNLSSLELGDSALYFCASSVSQVRETQYFGPGTRLLVL.